Presented here are 30 T cell receptor beta chains from one specimen sequenced in a study of patients and donors after allogeneic stem cell transplantation. TCRdb fed the RT-PCR reads into MiXCR, producing one record per CDR3 protein. The table includes roughly 880,000 distinct CDR3 sequences, under 20% detected once. Material: blood, either unsorted or a sorted T cell fraction (not recorded which). These receptors all stem from a human donor who was either an allogeneic HSCT recipient or a stem cell or donor lymphocyte infusion donor (not recorded which). It is not recorded whose cells these are; they may come from a transplant donor.

In DNA, the CDR3 is TGTGCCAGCAGCTCTCCAAAGGGAGGGTCCGGGGAGCTGTTTTTT. It codes for CASSSPKGGSGELFF. The rearrangement uses TRBV7-9 and TRBJ2-2; 7 nucleotides align to TRBD2. V gave up 4 bases and J gave up 6 bases; unmatched junction bases: 8. CDR3 length: 15 residues. The germline gives CDR1 SEHNR, CDR2 FQNEAQ (reference sequence).

This chain uses TRBV18 with TRBJ1-2; 9 positions match TRBD1. The germline gives CDR1 KGHSH, CDR2 LQKENI. The CDR3 has 14 residues. With V trimmed by 4 bases and J by 4 bases, 4 bases remained unmatched. The CDR3 nucleotides are TGTGCCAGCTCACTTTCGGACAGGGGCTATGGCTACACCTTC. This encodes CASSLSDRGYGYTF.

This sequence joins TRBV10-2 and TRBJ1-3; no clear D gene. The CDR3 has 13 amino acids. Germline V CDR1 and CDR2: WSHSY, SAAADI. The V and J ends lost 0 bases and 12 bases respectively, with 12 bases between them. As DNA, the CDR3 is TGCGCCAGCAGTGAGTCGTATTCCCTCAGCATATATTTT. As protein: CASSESYSLSIYF.

This clonotype came up a few times. The chain is built from TRBV20-1 and TRBJ2-1, with TRBD2 identical over 8 bases. The ends lost 1 base at V and 8 bases at J; junction bases unmatched: 7. The germline CDR1 and CDR2 sequences are DFQATT and SNEGSKA (reference sequence). The CDR3 has 14 amino acids. CDR3 in amino acids: CSARGTSKGYEQFF. CDR3 in DNA: TGCAGTGCTAGAGGGACTAGCAAAGGGTATGAGCAGTTCTTC.

This chain joins TRBV20-1 and TRBJ2-5; a possible D gene is TRBD2 (6 bases). Per germline, CDR1 DFQATT and CDR2 SNEGSKA (reference sequence). This CDR3 is built from 14 residues. Between the trimmed V and J ends, which lost 0 bases and 1 base, there was a span of 9 bases. The CDR3 nucleotides read TGCAGTGCTAGAGATGGGGACTTCCAAGAGACCCAGTACTTC. Amino acids: CSARDGDFQETQYF.

The sample holds one count of this clonotype. The CDR3: CAWSPLAGAEQFF. The CDR3 DNA is TGTGCCTGGAGTCCCCTAGCGGGGGCCGAGCAGTTCTTC. The V and J genes are TRBV30 and TRBJ2-1; TRBD2 agrees at 10 bases. This CDR3 is 13 amino acids long. Germline trimming cut 2 bases from V and 10 bases from J; bases unmatched to any gene: 5. The germline V gene has CDR1 GTSNPN and CDR2 SVGIG (reference sequence).

The CDR3: CASSLSPGQGAEQYF. The CDR3 DNA is TGTGCCAGCAGTTTATCACCGGGACAGGGGGCCGAGCAGTACTTC. The rearrangement joins TRBV12-3 or TRBV12-4 to TRBJ2-7; TRBD1 agrees at 12 bases. Trimming cost V 2 bases and J 6 bases; bases outside gene matches: 5. CDR3 length: 15 amino acids.

This clonotype was detected ten times or more. The V and J genes are TRBV29-1 and TRBJ1-1; unclear D gene. Germline CDR1 SQVTM, CDR2 ANQGSEA. The CDR3 consists of 12 residues. V lost 4 bases, J lost 1 base, and 7 bases lay in between. CDR3 amino acids: CSVVRQNTEAFF. CDR3 sequence (DNA): TGCAGCGTTGTAAGGCAGAACACTGAAGCTTTCTTT.

This clonotype was seen only a few times. CDR3 DNA sequence: TGTGCCAGCAGTCACAAGACAGGTGCTGTTAACAATGAGCAGTTCTTC. It specifies CASSHKTGAVNNEQFF. The rearrangement joins TRBV28 to TRBJ2-1; possible D gene TRBD1, 6 bases. This CDR3 comprises 16 residues. V was pared by 5 bases and J by 5 bases, with 19 bases between. The germline V gene has CDR1 MDHEN and CDR2 SYDVKM.

The chain carries TRBV5-6 and TRBJ2-3; D could derive from TRBD1 or TRBD2 (5 bases each). Germline lookup yields CDR1 SGHDT and CDR2 YYEEEE. Trimming took off 0 bases at V and 5 bases at J, with 16 bases between the two ends. CDR3 length: 16 residues. The DNA for the CDR3 is TGTGCCAGCAGCTTGGGGGGACGGATGGCAATAGATACGCAGTATTTT. Translation: CASSLGGRMAIDTQYF. The full variable domain, completed using reference TRBV5-6 and TRBJ2-3, is DAGVTQSPTHLIKTRGQQVTLRCSPKSGHDTVSWYQQALGQGPQFIFQYYEEEERQRGNFPDRFSGHQFPNYSSELNVNALLLGDSALYLCASSLGGRMAIDTQYFGPGTRLTVL.

This clonotype appeared a few times. The chain joins TRBV10-3 to TRBJ1-3; D not certain. The V end lost 3 bases, the J end lost 5 bases, and 14 bases lay between the germline ends. This CDR3 region has 15 residues. CDR1 and CDR2 from the germline V gene are ENHRY and SYGVKD. The CDR3 DNA reads as TGTGCCATCAGTGAATGGGGAAGCGGGCGAAACACCATATATTTT. Its translation: CAISEWGSGRNTIYF.

To note about this clonotype: A much bigger clone sits one base away, suggesting this may be a read error. The chain joins TRBV14 to TRBJ2-5; D is ambiguous. The CDR3 is made up of 11 amino acids. Between the trimmed V and J ends, which lost 0 bases and 7 bases, there was a span of 3 bases. Germline values: CDR1 SGHDN, CDR2 FVKESK. This CDR3 is CASSQEGTQYF. CDR3 nucleotides: TGTGCCAGCAGCCAAGAAGGGACCCAGTACTTC.

In this sample, this clonotype turned up many times. A read error may account for a junction end that differs from germline. V usage is TRBV5-1 and J usage is TRBJ2-1; 9 positions match TRBD2. The germline V gene encodes CDR1 SGHRS and CDR2 YFSETQ. There are 15 residues in the CDR3. The CDR3 protein is CASSPTSGSYNEQFF. The CDR3, as DNA: TGTGCCAGCAGTCCGACTAGCGGATCCTACAATGAGCAGTTCTTC. The full variable domain, rest sourced from reference TRBV5-1 and TRBJ2-1, is KAGVTQTPRYLIKTRGQQVTLSCSPISGHRSVSWYQQTPGQGLQFLFEYFSETQRNKGNFPGRFSGRQFSNSRSEMNVSTLELGDSALYLCASSPTSGSYNEQFFGPGTRLTVL.

The chain carries TRBV20-1 and TRBJ1-4, with D hard to call. Germline assignment: CDR1 DFQATT and CDR2 SNEGSKA (reference sequence). The CDR3 is made up of 14 amino acids. Trimming shortened V by 0 bases and J by 3 bases, and 8 bases separated the two germline ends. In DNA, the CDR3 is TGCAGTGCTAGAGATGAAGGAGCTAATGAAAAACTGTTTTTT. Translated, it gives CSARDEGANEKLFF.

This clonotype was seen ten or more times. The rearrangement links TRBV7-2 to TRBJ2-7, with a tentative D call TRBD1 (6 bases). The germline V gene has CDR1 SGHTA and CDR2 FQGNSA. V gave up 4 bases and J gave up 3 bases, with 16 bases separating them. This CDR3 is built from 15 residues. This chain's CDR3 is CASSSYGTPNYEQYF. The CDR3 DNA sequence: TGTGCCAGCAGCTCCTACGGGACACCTAACTACGAGCAGTACTTC.

J is TRBJ2-1 and V is TRBV20-1; TRBD2 agrees at 9 bases. CDR1 and CDR2 from the germline V gene are DFQATT and SNEGSKA (reference sequence). The CDR3 is 15 residues long. The junction had 6 bases not matched to a gene; V was cut back by 0 bases and J by 6 bases. The CDR3 nucleotides read TGCAGTGCTAGAGATGCGAGCGGGAGGACCAATGAGCAGTTCTTC. Its translation: CSARDASGRTNEQFF.

This clonotype appeared a few times. This rearrangement joins TRBV11-1 to TRBJ2-1; D not resolved. V was shortened by 2 bases and J by 9 bases, with 8 bases between the two germline ends. Germline V CDR1 and CDR2: SGHAT, FQDESV (reference sequence). This CDR3 is built from 12 residues. In nucleotides, the CDR3 is TGTGCCAGCAGCTTATGGGTCGGTGAGCAGTTCTTC. This encodes CASSLWVGEQFF.

The rearrangement joins TRBV20-1 to TRBJ1-2; 7 bases are a match to TRBD1. The trim removed 7 bases at V and 1 base at J, leaving 6 bases unmatched. CDR3 length equals 13 residues. Looked up from germline, CDR1 is DFQATT and CDR2 is SNEGSKA (reference sequence). The CDR3 reads CSVGTVLNYGYTF. CDR3 in DNA: TGCAGTGTTGGGACAGTCCTTAACTATGGCTACACCTTC.

This chain links TRBV4-3 with TRBJ1-4; TRBD1 agrees at 7 bases. V shed 4 bases, J shed 5 bases, and the junction held 4 bases outside the gene matches. This CDR3 has 14 amino acids. CDR1 is LGHNA, CDR2 YSLEER, per germline. The CDR3 here is CASSLQDRNEKLFF. The CDR3 DNA reads TGCGCCAGCAGCCTCCAGGACAGGAATGAAAAACTGTTTTTT.

Here the CDR3 reads CASSQDKRGGASTDTQYF. Here the CDR3 DNA reads TGCGCCAGCAGCCAAGATAAGAGGGGGGGTGCTAGCACAGATACGCAGTATTTT. The rearrangement uses TRBV4-1 and TRBJ2-3; D is perhaps TRBD2 (7 bases). V dropped 0 bases and J dropped 0 bases, with 16 bases sitting between them. There are 18 residues in the CDR3. CDR1 and CDR2 (germline): MGHRA, YSYEKL.

V usage is TRBV12-3 or TRBV12-4 and J usage is TRBJ1-5; tentative D call: TRBD1 (5 bases). The CDR3 sequence is 14 residues long. V was cut by 5 bases and J by 9 bases, with 17 bases left in between. CDR3 sequence reads: CASSDSLRDRPQHF. The DNA of the CDR3 is TGTGCCAGCAGTGACAGCCTAAGGGATAGGCCCCAGCATTTT.

The J gene is TRBJ1-2, the V gene TRBV3-1; D uncertain. The CDR3 sequence is 15 residues long. Trimming shortened V by 4 bases and J by 4 bases, and 16 bases separated the two germline ends. CDR1 is LGHDT and CDR2 is YNNKEL in the germline V gene (reference sequence). The CDR3 DNA follows: TGTGCCAGCAGCCCACCAAGGACTGGCCTCTATGGCTACACCTTC. Protein: CASSPPRTGLYGYTF.

Only a few counts were recorded for this clonotype. CDR3 bases: TGCGCCAGCAGCCCGGACTCGAGAGGAAACAATGAGCAGTTCTTC. Residues: CASSPDSRGNNEQFF. V is TRBV5-1 and J is TRBJ2-1; a possible D gene is TRBD2 (5 bases). The CDR3 totals 15 residues. V was shortened by 4 bases and J by 5 bases, with 16 bases between the two germline ends. Germline CDR1 reads SGHRS; CDR2 reads YFSETQ.

Notes on this clonotype: This sequence may be a read error, since a much larger clone differs from it by one base. The CDR3 protein is CSAGTSGNYEQYF. The CDR3 nucleotides are TGCAGTGCTGGGACTAGCGGGAACTACGAGCAGTACTTC. The V gene is TRBV20-1, the J gene TRBJ2-7; 13 positions match TRBD2. Per the germline V gene, CDR1 is DFQATT and CDR2 is SNEGSKA (reference sequence). CDR3 length: 13 amino acids. V lost 5 bases and J lost 3; bases outside the gene matches: 1.

This clonotype was seen more than once but under ten times. V gene TRBV30 combines with J gene TRBJ1-1; D is undetermined. Germline CDR1 GTSNPN, CDR2 SVGIG (reference sequence). Trimming took 3 bases from V and 4 from J, leaving 9 bases between them. The CDR3 extends over 12 amino acids. The CDR3 nucleotides read TGTGCCTGGAGCAGTGTAGGCACTGAAGCTTTCTTT. Translated: CAWSSVGTEAFF.

V gene TRBV20-1 combines with J gene TRBJ2-1; D is perhaps TRBD1 (5 bases). Germline V gene data show CDR1 as DFQATT and CDR2 as SNEGSKA (reference sequence). The length of the CDR3 is 14 residues. The V end lost 3 bases, the J end lost 1 base, and 10 bases lay between the germline ends. The CDR3 DNA follows: TGCAGTGCTAGCGACAGATGGTCCTACAATGAGCAGTTCTTC. It yields the protein CSASDRWSYNEQFF.

This clonotype was seen a few times. This chain links TRBV2 with TRBJ2-1; no definite D call. The CDR3 has 13 amino acids. V lost 3 bases, J lost 7 bases, and 10 bases lay in between. Germline loops: CDR1 SNHLY, CDR2 FYNNEI. The chain's CDR3 is CASSDARNNEQFF. Here the CDR3 DNA reads TGTGCCAGCAGTGACGCGCGGAATAATGAGCAGTTCTTC.

In this sample, this clonotype turned up a few times. This rearrangement joins TRBV6-1 to TRBJ2-1, with 8 bases that match TRBD2. Germline V gene data show CDR1 as MNHNS and CDR2 as SASEGT. The CDR3 is 18 residues long. V gave up 6 bases and J gave up 7 bases; unmatched junction bases: 20. CDR3 in DNA: TGTGCCAGCAGATTTCTTAGCGGGGTGAGGGGAGACCTGAATGAGCAGTTCTTC. Amino acid sequence: CASRFLSGVRGDLNEQFF.

This clonotype was seen more than once but under ten times. The rearrangement joins TRBV7-2 to TRBJ2-2; TRBD1 is a possible D gene (5 bases). The V gene's germline CDR1 is SGHTA and CDR2 FQGNSA. The V end lost 3 bases, the J end lost 5 bases, and 10 bases lay between the germline ends. This CDR3 contains 14 residues. CDR3 bases: TGTGCCAGCAGCTTGTCCCCAGGGACCGGGGAGCTGTTTTTT. Protein product: CASSLSPGTGELFF.

V is TRBV7-6 and J is TRBJ1-2, with 10 positions matching TRBD1. From germline, CDR1 is SGHVS and CDR2 FNYEAQ. Unmatched junction bases numbered 5, after V lost 5 bases and J lost 2 bases. The CDR3 length is 15 residues. CDR3: CASSLSGQGNYGYTF. DNA of the CDR3: TGTGCCAGCAGCCTCTCGGGACAGGGGAACTATGGCTACACCTTC.